The rows below give T cell receptor beta chains drawn from one sample of a study of identical twins. TCRdb used MiXCR to reprocess the 5' RACE reads, holding one entry per CDR3 protein. The sample records around 510,000 distinct CDR3 sequences, 14% being singletons. These sequences were also reported in another study, on yellow fever vaccine responses in identical twins.

The sample was CD4+ T cells sorted from blood. These receptors originate from a woman aged 18-35 years in good health. CDR3s leave out the opening cysteine and the closing phenylalanine or tryptophan. The order of the fields is V gene, J gene, CDR3 protein.

V gene: TRBV5-1; J gene: TRBJ2-5; CDR3 protein: ASSLGPSGVGETQY
V gene: TRBV9; J gene: TRBJ2-2; CDR3 protein: ASSVRRTNTGELF
V gene: TRBV20-1; J gene: TRBJ2-7; CDR3 protein: SAGRDGGSYEQY
V gene: TRBV20-1; J gene: TRBJ1-1; CDR3 protein: SARDSGTEAF
V gene: TRBV7-3; J gene: TRBJ2-3; CDR3 protein: ASSLKTSGRVESTDTQY
V gene: TRBV7-9; J gene: TRBJ1-4; CDR3 protein: ASSLWGGEKLF
V gene: TRBV2; J gene: TRBJ2-1; CDR3 protein: ATTLFNEQF
V gene: TRBV20-1; J gene: TRBJ2-7; CDR3 protein: SALAGGPGYEQY
V gene: TRBV30; J gene: TRBJ2-1; CDR3 protein: AWRSPRLGQGEQF
V gene: TRBV10-1; J gene: TRBJ2-7; CDR3 protein: ASSESKGVSSYEQY
V gene: TRBV20-1; J gene: TRBJ1-1; CDR3 protein: SARRGTDLNTEAF
V gene: TRBV24-1; J gene: TRBJ2-1; CDR3 protein: ATSALGQGHYNEQF
V gene: TRBV7-2; J gene: TRBJ2-7; CDR3 protein: ASSLSGGQGEQY
V gene: TRBV20-1; J gene: TRBJ2-7; CDR3 protein: SAKTSGRAEQY
V gene: TRBV5-1; J gene: TRBJ2-2; CDR3 protein: ASTRSPTSSANTGELF
V gene: TRBV12-3/TRBV12-4; J gene: TRBJ1-2; CDR3 protein: ASSLGGGPYGYT
V gene: TRBV5-6; J gene: TRBJ2-2; CDR3 protein: ASSLIQGNTGELF
V gene: TRBV3-1; J gene: TRBJ2-7; CDR3 protein: ASSQEGGPYEQY
V gene: TRBV7-2; J gene: TRBJ1-6; CDR3 protein: ASEGSYNSPLH
V gene: TRBV11-2; J gene: TRBJ2-5; CDR3 protein: ASSFRLAGAEETQY
V gene: TRBV20-1; J gene: TRBJ2-7; CDR3 protein: SASPLPLYEQY
V gene: TRBV28; J gene: TRBJ2-7; CDR3 protein: ASNKGDRVTYEQY
V gene: TRBV5-6; J gene: TRBJ2-1; CDR3 protein: ASSSFLEGARDEQF
V gene: TRBV7-2; J gene: TRBJ1-6; CDR3 protein: ASSLGITGTYNSPLH
V gene: TRBV20-1; J gene: TRBJ2-2; CDR3 protein: SAPTSGSNTGELF
V gene: TRBV5-5; J gene: TRBJ1-1; CDR3 protein: ASSFNTEAF
V gene: TRBV10-3; J gene: TRBJ2-7; CDR3 protein: AISESHPGGVNEQY
V gene: TRBV16; J gene: TRBJ2-1; CDR3 protein: ASSQGGTVYNEQF
V gene: TRBV5-1; J gene: TRBJ2-5; CDR3 protein: ASSLTVSQETQY
V gene: TRBV20-1; J gene: TRBJ1-2; CDR3 protein: SARYGEGYT
V gene: TRBV7-9; J gene: TRBJ2-7; CDR3 protein: ASRMDRGTYEQY
V gene: TRBV5-1; J gene: TRBJ2-6; CDR3 protein: ASSYTSPGANVLT
V gene: TRBV5-6; J gene: TRBJ2-5; CDR3 protein: ASSLATGRETQY
V gene: TRBV7-3; J gene: TRBJ2-3; CDR3 protein: ASSLGERGYTDTQY
V gene: TRBV2; J gene: TRBJ2-2; CDR3 protein: ASSEQGYTGELF
V gene: TRBV12-3/TRBV12-4; J gene: TRBJ1-1; CDR3 protein: ASSRGDEAF
V gene: TRBV10-3; J gene: TRBJ2-2; CDR3 protein: AISMDRANTGELF
V gene: TRBV15; J gene: TRBJ1-4; CDR3 protein: ATSREDKVGGTNEKLF
V gene: TRBV5-1; J gene: TRBJ2-2; CDR3 protein: ASSSLPGLAGPTNTGELF
V gene: TRBV7-9; J gene: TRBJ2-3; CDR3 protein: ASSAEDGPPSTDTQY
V gene: TRBV6-2/TRBV6-3; J gene: TRBJ2-1; CDR3 protein: ASSPASRGLRNNEQF
V gene: TRBV29-1; J gene: TRBJ2-7; CDR3 protein: SVGGGSYNEQY
V gene: TRBV7-9; J gene: TRBJ1-3; CDR3 protein: ASRPDLGNTIY
V gene: TRBV12-3/TRBV12-4; J gene: TRBJ1-2; CDR3 protein: ASSTTGQIYGYT
V gene: TRBV20-1; J gene: TRBJ2-7; CDR3 protein: SARAPPYEQY
V gene: TRBV5-1; J gene: TRBJ1-2; CDR3 protein: ASSPHIQGDGYT
V gene: TRBV15; J gene: TRBJ2-7; CDR3 protein: ATSREGEQY
V gene: TRBV9; J gene: TRBJ2-1; CDR3 protein: ASSVSSGAYNEQF